The 5 T cell receptor beta chains listed next were all sequenced from one sample in a study of beta chain features in type 1 diabetes. The authors reverse transcribed all of the isolated RNA, so sequencing captured expressed TCRB transcripts. Produced via immunoSEQ multiplex PCR; TCRdb's table is partial and in-frame only. Found here are 300,000 to 400,000 clones, roughly 9.8% of them singletons; the top ten hold less than 0.65%. These receptors have no known antigen. Overall study results and limits: A moderate, significant TCRB CDR3 shortening appeared in type 1 diabetes across four CD4+ subsets.

The material sequenced was central memory CD4+ T cells from blood. The receptors were sampled from a man aged 25-45 years with type 1 diabetes.

This clone has just a few counts. The sample contains more than one DNA sequence encoding this CDR3. The V gene is TRBV18, the J gene TRBJ1-5; D remains ambiguous. CDR3 size: 13 residues. V shed 3 bases and J shed 1 base, with 4 bases lying between them. Germline assignment: CDR1 KGHSH and CDR2 LQKENI. This chain's CDR3 is CASSPGSNQPQHF. The CDR3 bases are TGTGCCAGCTCACCCGGAAGCAATCAGCCCCAGCATTTT. The whole variable domain, remainder taken from reference TRBV18 and TRBJ1-5, is NAGVMQNPRHLVRRRGQEARLRCSPMKGHSHVYWYRQLPEEGLKFMVYLQKENIIDESGMPKERFSAEFPKEGPSILRIQQVVRGDSAAYFCASSPGSNQPQHFGDGTRLSIL.

The chain recombines TRBV7-3 with TRBJ1-2, with 8 bases identical to TRBD1. The CDR3 length is 16 residues. Unmatched junction bases numbered 10, after V lost 5 bases and J lost 2 bases. Germline assignment: CDR1 SGHTA and CDR2 FQGTGA. CDR3 in amino acids: CASSTGGGQGNYGYTF. For the CDR3, the DNA is TGTGCCAGCAGCACAGGGGGTGGCCAGGGGAACTATGGCTACACCTTC.

The J gene is TRBJ2-2, the V gene TRBV7-6; 13 positions agree with TRBD2. Germline CDR1 and CDR2: SGHVS and FNYEAQ. V was clipped by 6 bases and J by 7 bases; unmatched bases: 8. The CDR3 has 16 amino acids. The CDR3 DNA reads TGTGCCAGCAGTCGACTAGCGGGAGGTTCGAGCGGGGAGCTGTTTTTT. Protein sequence: CASSRLAGGSSGELFF.

V is TRBV7-6 and J is TRBJ1-3, with 7 bases fitting TRBD1. Germline CDR1 SGHVS, CDR2 FNYEAQ. Unmatched junction bases numbered 5, after V lost 1 base and J lost 2 bases. CDR3 length equals 16 residues. The chain's CDR3 is CASSLGPTGAGNTIYF. In nucleotides, the CDR3 is TGTGCCAGCAGCTTAGGCCCCACAGGGGCTGGAAACACCATATATTTT.

The chain recombines TRBV11-2 with TRBJ2-1; the D gene is possibly TRBD2 (6 bases). Germline V gene sequence: CDR1 SGHAT, CDR2 FQNNGV. This CDR3 is built from 16 residues. V lost 5 bases and J lost 3, with 17 bases in between. The CDR3 nucleotides are TGTGCCAGCAGCCGGAGTACGGGAGCTCTCTACAATGAGCAGTTCTTC. This codes for CASSRSTGALYNEQFF.